A selection of T cell receptor beta chains follows, all from one sample in a study of blood T cell repertoires in COVID-19. Some clones are missing from TCRdb's copy, which holds only in-frame ones; the method was immunoSEQ multiplex PCR. Here the sample spans about 150,000 clones, 79% being singletons. Sequencing was done on a sample of peripheral blood. The receptors were gathered from a man in his fifties or sixties with active or convalescent COVID-19. Both conserved end residues are part of each CDR3. Fields, in order: J gene, V gene, CDR3 protein.

J: TRBJ1-2
V: TRBV27
CDR3: CASSLMGGRRGYTF

J: TRBJ1-1
V: TRBV27
CDR3: CASSSQGIGTEAFF

J: TRBJ2-1
V: TRBV19
CDR3: CASSIGLAPNEQFF

J: TRBJ2-7
V: TRBV29-1
CDR3: CSVEETTEQYF

J: TRBJ1-4
V: TRBV5-1
CDR3: CASSLGGGTNEKLFF

J: TRBJ1-2
V: TRBV29-1
CDR3: CSVNRDRGFVGYTF

J: TRBJ2-5
V: TRBV25-1
CDR3: CASSKGLADFLETQYF

J: TRBJ2-2
V: TRBV30
CDR3: CAWSGGLAEAGELFF

J: TRBJ2-7
V: TRBV7-3
CDR3: CASSPQPSGGTYEQYF

J: TRBJ2-1
V: TRBV27
CDR3: CASSFQRPGQAGDEQFF

J: TRBJ1-2
V: TRBV2
CDR3: CASSGTGLSVYGYTF

J: TRBJ2-3
V: TRBV21-1
CDR3: CASSEPGLAGPLRGEDTQYF

J: TRBJ1-2
V: TRBV5-1
CDR3: CASSLDDLEGKEYGYTF

J: TRBJ1-5
V: TRBV19
CDR3: CASTRGTSQPQHF

J: TRBJ1-3
V: TRBV5-1
CDR3: CASSFGSDGNTIYF

J: TRBJ2-1
V: TRBV5-4
CDR3: CASSLYQGNEQFF

J: TRBJ2-1
V: TRBV5-1
CDR3: CASSLAPGRATYNEQFF

J: TRBJ2-7
V: TRBV4-1
CDR3: CASSQGRTMSSYEQYF

J: TRBJ2-7
V: TRBV27
CDR3: CASSFVVGTGSYEQYF

J: TRBJ2-3
V: TRBV27
CDR3: CASSHGGGTDTQYF

J: TRBJ2-3
V: TRBV7-2
CDR3: CASSSAQRADTQYF

J: TRBJ2-3
V: TRBV2
CDR3: CAQAKASSEDTQYF

J: TRBJ2-3
V: TRBV6-5
CDR3: CASSFSSGRATDTQYF

J: TRBJ2-3
V: TRBV27
CDR3: CASSWAFTDTQYF

J: TRBJ2-1
V: TRBV5-1
CDR3: CASSLAGTNGQFF

J: TRBJ1-5
V: TRBV28
CDR3: CASSLYRDSQPQHF

J: TRBJ2-3
V: TRBV5-1
CDR3: CASSLVGGTQYF

J: TRBJ1-5
V: TRBV28
CDR3: CASTKDRGLSNQPQHF

J: TRBJ2-2
V: TRBV5-1
CDR3: CASSLDQANTGELFF

J: TRBJ1-2
V: TRBV6-1
CDR3: CASSEAGYAYGYTF

J: TRBJ1-6
V: TRBV28
CDR3: CASSLSHYNSPLHF

J: TRBJ2-3
V: TRBV7-3
CDR3: CASSLTPGTGETDTQYF

J: TRBJ2-4
V: TRBV5-4
CDR3: CASSLYTSGENIQYF

J: TRBJ2-2
V: TRBV7-9
CDR3: CASSQQAGFSTGELFF

J: TRBJ2-7
V: TRBV28
CDR3: CASSLLGTGTYEQYF

J: TRBJ1-5
V: TRBV28
CDR3: CASSLTGSQPQHF

J: TRBJ1-2
V: TRBV6-5
CDR3: CASSHRGPYGYTF

J: TRBJ1-2
V: TRBV19
CDR3: CASSTTGLYGYTF

J: TRBJ2-5
V: TRBV2
CDR3: CASTRAQETQYF

J: TRBJ2-5
V: TRBV2
CDR3: CATSRGTGGGKTQYF

J: TRBJ1-4
V: TRBV15
CDR3: CATSRNLWTGNEKLFF